This T cell receptor (beta chain) was profiled in a study of cytomegalovirus exposure and HLA in healthy donors. General study findings and limits: Excluded: some indistinguishable V segments such as TRBV6-2 and TRBV6-3.

From germline, CDR1 is SGHAT and CDR2 FQNNGV. The CDR3 is 13 amino acids. V was pared by 3 bases and J by 6 bases, with 10 bases between. A note on this clone: What it binds is not known.

This PCR relied on a set of 60 Vbeta primers and 13 Jbeta primers. Only in-frame clones appear in the TCRdb table, and some are missing; sequencing was by immunoSEQ multiplex PCR. The sample carries fewer than 200,000 clones, around 80% recorded once. V and J are TRBV11-2 and TRBJ2-3; D is perhaps TRBD1 (6 bases). The sequenced sample was PBMCs. This clonotype was obtained from a woman aged 45-65 years in good health and CMV-seronegative. CDR3 nucleotides: TGTGCCAGCAGCTTGGAAAGGGGGGATACGCAGTATTTT. Translating gives CASSLERGDTQYF.